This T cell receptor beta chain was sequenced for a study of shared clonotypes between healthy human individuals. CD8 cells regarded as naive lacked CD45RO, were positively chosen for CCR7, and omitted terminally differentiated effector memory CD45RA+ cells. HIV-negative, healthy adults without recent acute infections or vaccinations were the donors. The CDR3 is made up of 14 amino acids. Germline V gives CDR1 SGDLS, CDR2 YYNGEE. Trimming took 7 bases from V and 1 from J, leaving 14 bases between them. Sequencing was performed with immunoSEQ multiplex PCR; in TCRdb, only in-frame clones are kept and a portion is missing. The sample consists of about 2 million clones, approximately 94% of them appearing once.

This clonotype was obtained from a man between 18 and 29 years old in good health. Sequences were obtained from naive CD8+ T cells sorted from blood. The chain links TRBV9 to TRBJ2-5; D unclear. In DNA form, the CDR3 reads TGTGCCAGCTCACCCGACGTAAGCCAAGAGACCCAGTACTTC. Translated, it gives CASSPDVSQETQYF.